In its sample, the clone carrying this TCR beta chain was seen a few times. Its antigen is as yet unknown. The data stem from a study of T cells after yellow fever vaccination. Study at large: The fractions with low cell numbers were processed using SMART-Seq v4 Ultra Low Input.

The 5'RACE template-switching step produced TCR cDNA and added a universal primer site and UMIs. In TCRdb, the 5' RACE reads were re-called with MiXCR into one record per CDR3 protein. The sample comprises about 350,000 distinct CDR3 sequences, roughly 12% of which are singletons, and about 17% rests with the top ten. With 6 bases clipped from V and 5 bases from J, the junction kept 4 bases outside the gene matches. Germline CDR1 and CDR2: MDHEN and SYDVKM. The CDR3 is made up of 14 amino acids. The study's findings and limits: Weaker, the secondary response had a peak occurring faster, on day 5 versus 15.

This specimen was PBMCs, taken on the day of the first yellow fever vaccination. The receptor's source is a young man who received the YFV17D yellow fever vaccine. The chain recombines TRBV28 with TRBJ1-6; 7 bases agree with TRBD1. CDR3 amino acids: CASRRDRDNSPLHF. The CDR3 DNA follows: TGTGCCAGCAGAAGAGACAGGGATAATTCACCCCTCCACTTT.